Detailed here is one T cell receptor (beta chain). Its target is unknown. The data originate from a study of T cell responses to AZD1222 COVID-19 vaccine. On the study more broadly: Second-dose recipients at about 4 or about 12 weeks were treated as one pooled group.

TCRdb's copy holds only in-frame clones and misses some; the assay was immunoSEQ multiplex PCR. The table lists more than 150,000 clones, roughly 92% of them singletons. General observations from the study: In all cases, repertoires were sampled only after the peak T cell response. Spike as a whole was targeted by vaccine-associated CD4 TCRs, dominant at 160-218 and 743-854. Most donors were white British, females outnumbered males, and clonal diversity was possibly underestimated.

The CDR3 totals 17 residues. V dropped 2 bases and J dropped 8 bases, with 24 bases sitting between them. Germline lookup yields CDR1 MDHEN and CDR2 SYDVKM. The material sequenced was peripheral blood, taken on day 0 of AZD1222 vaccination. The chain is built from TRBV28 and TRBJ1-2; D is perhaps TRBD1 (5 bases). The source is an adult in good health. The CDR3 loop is CASSLTQPVLGAGGYTF. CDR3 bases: TGTGCCAGCAGTTTAACCCAACCGGTTTTAGGGGCGGGAGGCTACACCTTC.